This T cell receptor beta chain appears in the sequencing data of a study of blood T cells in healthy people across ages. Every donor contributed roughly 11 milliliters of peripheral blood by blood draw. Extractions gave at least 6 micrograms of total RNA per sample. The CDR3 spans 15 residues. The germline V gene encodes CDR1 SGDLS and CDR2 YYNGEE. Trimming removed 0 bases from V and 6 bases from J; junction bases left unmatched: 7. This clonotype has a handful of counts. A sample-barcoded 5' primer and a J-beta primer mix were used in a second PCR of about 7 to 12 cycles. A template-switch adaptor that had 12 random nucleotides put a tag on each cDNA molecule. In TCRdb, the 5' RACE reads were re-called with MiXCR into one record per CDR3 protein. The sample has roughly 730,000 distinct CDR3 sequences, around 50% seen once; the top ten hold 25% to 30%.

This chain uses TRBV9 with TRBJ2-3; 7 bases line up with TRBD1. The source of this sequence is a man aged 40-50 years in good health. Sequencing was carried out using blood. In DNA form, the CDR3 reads TGTGCCAGCAGCGTAGTGGGGACAGTTGGGGATACGCAGTATTTT. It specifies CASSVVGTVGDTQYF.